A single sample gave rise to the 7 T cell receptor beta chains below, sequenced in a study of blood T cells in healthy people across ages (dated by TCRdb to about 2015). Libraries were made using 5' RACE. The sequencer was an Illumina HiSeq 2500. A second 7 to 11 cycle PCR used a sample-barcoded 5' primer and a J-beta primer mix. Using fastp trimming at Q25 and MiXCR clonotype assembly, TCRdb reanalyzed the public sequencing data and kept in-frame beta chains. Rows with a matching CDR3 protein are joined into one entry that keeps the most common DNA and genes. The table for this sample lists 550,000 to 700,000 distinct CDR3 sequences; roughly a quarter of them were counted only once. The top ten clonotypes cover around a sixth of the sample. Sequenced: blood. These receptor sequences come from a woman in her seventies in good health.

This clonotype was detected many times. This chain joins TRBV5-1 and TRBJ2-1; 8 bases agree with TRBD2. Trimming at V came to 3 bases and at J to 1 base, leaving 15 bases not matched to a gene. The germline gives CDR1 SGHRS, CDR2 YFSETQ. This CDR3 is built from 19 residues. CDR3 sequence: CASSYQGGGSYRSYNEQFF. The CDR3 DNA reads TGCGCCAGCAGCTATCAGGGCGGGGGGAGTTATCGGTCCTACAATGAGCAGTTCTTC.

This clonotype was observed a single time. The chain couples TRBV4-3 to TRBJ1-2; weak D call: TRBD1 (5 bases). V lost 1 base and J lost 4, with 16 bases in between. The germline V gene has CDR1 LGHNA and CDR2 YSLEER. This CDR3 has 16 residues. DNA for the CDR3: TGCGCCAGCAGCCAAGCGACAGCTGAACCTTCCTATGGCTACACCTTC. Translated, it gives CASSQATAEPSYGYTF.

The chain combines TRBV5-6 with TRBJ2-1; either TRBD1 or TRBD2 may fit D (6 bases each). The J call may be in error: the DNA end matches TRBJ2-5 better. CDR1 is SGHDT and CDR2 is YYEEEE in the germline V gene. This CDR3 is built from 15 residues. CDR3 nucleotide sequence: TGTGCCAGCAGCTTGATACGAGGGGGGATCGGTCCCCAGTACTTC. Protein: CASSLIRGGIGPQYF.

J is TRBJ2-1 and V is TRBV7-9; TRBD2 aligns across 16 bases. The J call is uncertain, as TRBJ2-5 better fits the DNA end. CDR3 length: 15 residues. Per germline, CDR1 SEHNR and CDR2 FQNEAQ (reference sequence). The CDR3 DNA is TGTGCCAGCACCGGGACTAGCGGGGGGGTAGAGACCCAGTACTTC. Translated: CASTGTSGGVETQYF.

The chain carries TRBV4-2 and TRBJ1-3; D is unclear. CDR3 length equals 15 residues. V dropped 2 bases and J dropped 0 bases, with 8 bases sitting between them. Germline CDR1 LGHNA, CDR2 YNFKEQ. CDR3 amino acids: CASSQPGFSGNTIYF. DNA of the CDR3: TGTGCCAGCAGCCAACCGGGTTTCTCTGGAAACACCATATATTTT.

This clonotype has a handful of counts. The genes are TRBV10-3 and TRBJ2-7; 7 bases line up with TRBD2. The CDR3 has 14 residues. With V trimmed by 8 bases and J by 4 bases, 11 bases remained unmatched. The germline V gene has CDR1 ENHRY and CDR2 SYGVKD. The CDR3 loop reads CAIRGDAGWYEQYF. CDR3 DNA: TGTGCCATCCGGGGGGACGCAGGTTGGTACGAGCAGTACTTC.

This clonotype was counted a single time. The V gene is TRBV12-3 or TRBV12-4, the J gene TRBJ1-2, with 9 bases lining up with TRBD1. The CDR3 covers 16 residues. After removal of 5 bases from V and 3 bases from J, the junction contained 10 bases not matched to a gene. The CDR3 spells CASSRKDRGGDYGYTF. In nucleotides, the CDR3 is TGTGCCAGCAGTCGGAAGGACAGGGGAGGAGACTATGGCTACACCTTC.